This T cell receptor beta chain was recovered during a study of blood T cells in healthy people across ages. The study, taken as a whole, reports: With age, beta diversity per million T cells declined roughly linearly, significantly by approximately 40.

The CDR3 is 15 amino acids. A second PCR, run for roughly 7 to 11 cycles, used a sample-barcoded 5' primer plus a J-beta primer mix. MiXCR was run by TCRdb on the 5' RACE reads, yielding one entry per CDR3 protein. Of hundreds of thousands of distinct CDR3 sequences in the sample, 20% to 25% are singletons; the top ten hold roughly 3.6%. For this clonotype: Its specificity is not known.

This sequence was found in a man aged 70 or older in good health. Sequenced material: blood. The chain recombines TRBV21-1 with TRBJ2-3. TRBV21-1 is designated a pseudogene. CDR3 coding DNA: TGTGCCAGCAGCAAAGCCGATGACTGTAGAGATACGCAGTATTTT. Its protein product is CASSKADDCRDTQYF.